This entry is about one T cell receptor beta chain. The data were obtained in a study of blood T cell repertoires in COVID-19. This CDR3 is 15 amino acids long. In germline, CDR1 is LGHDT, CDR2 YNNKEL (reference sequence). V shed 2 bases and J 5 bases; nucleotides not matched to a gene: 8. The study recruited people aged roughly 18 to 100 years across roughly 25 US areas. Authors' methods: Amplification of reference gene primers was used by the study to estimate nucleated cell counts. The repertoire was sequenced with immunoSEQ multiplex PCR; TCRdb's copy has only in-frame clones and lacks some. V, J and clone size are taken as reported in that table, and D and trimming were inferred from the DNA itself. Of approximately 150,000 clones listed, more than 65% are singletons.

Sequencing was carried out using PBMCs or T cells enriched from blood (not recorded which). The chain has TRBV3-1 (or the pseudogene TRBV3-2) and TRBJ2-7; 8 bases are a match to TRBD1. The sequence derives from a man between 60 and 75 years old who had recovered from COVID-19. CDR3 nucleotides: TGTGCCAGCAGCCAATCTCGACAGGGGTTCCACGAGCAGTACTTC. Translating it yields CASSQSRQGFHEQYF.